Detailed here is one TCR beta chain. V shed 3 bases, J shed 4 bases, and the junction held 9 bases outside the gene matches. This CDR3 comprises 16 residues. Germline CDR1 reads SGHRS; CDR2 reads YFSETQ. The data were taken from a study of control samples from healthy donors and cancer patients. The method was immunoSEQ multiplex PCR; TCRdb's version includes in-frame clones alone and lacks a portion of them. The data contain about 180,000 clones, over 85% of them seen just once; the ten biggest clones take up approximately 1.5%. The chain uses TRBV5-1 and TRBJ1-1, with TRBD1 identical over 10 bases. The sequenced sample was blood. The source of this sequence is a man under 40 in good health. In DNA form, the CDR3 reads TGCGCCAGCAGCTATTGGACAGGGGGGTCGGCCACTGAAGCTTTCTTT. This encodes CASSYWTGGSATEAFF.